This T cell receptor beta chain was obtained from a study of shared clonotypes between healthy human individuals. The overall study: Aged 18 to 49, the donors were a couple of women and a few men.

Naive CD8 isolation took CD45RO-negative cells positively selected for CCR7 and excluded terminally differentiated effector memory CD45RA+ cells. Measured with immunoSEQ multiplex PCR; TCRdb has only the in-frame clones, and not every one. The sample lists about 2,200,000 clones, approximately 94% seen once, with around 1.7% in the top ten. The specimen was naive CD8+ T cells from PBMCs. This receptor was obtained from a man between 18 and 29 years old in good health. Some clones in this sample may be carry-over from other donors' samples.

CDR3 nucleotides: TGTGCCAGCAGAGGTTGGTGGGAAGTAAGCAATGAGCAGTTCTTC. It is translated as CASRGWWEVSNEQFF. The chain has TRBV27 and TRBJ2-1; D is unresolved. Germline CDR1 reads MNHEY; CDR2 reads SMNVEV (reference sequence). Trimming cost V 6 bases and J 6 bases, with 18 bases left between them. This CDR3 spans 15 amino acids.